This TCR beta chain was sequenced in a study of type 1 and type 2 diabetes patients. PCR was run on genomic DNA. Multiplex PCR with 30 forward and 13 reverse primers amplified the TCR beta CDR3. TCRdb reanalysed the multiplex PCR reads using MiXCR and keeps one entry per CDR3 protein. The sample shows about 270,000 distinct CDR3 sequences, around 50% of them seen only once. Each participant gave 8 to 10 milliliters of peripheral blood. The CDR3 contains 14 residues. The V end lost 5 bases, the J end lost 10 bases, and 18 bases lay between the germline ends. J is TRBJ2-1 and V is TRBV12-3 or TRBV12-4; tentatively, D is TRBD1 or TRBD2 (5 bases each). Source material: peripheral blood mononuclear cells (PBMCs). This sequence was found in a man younger than 30 with type 2 diabetes. This chain's CDR3 is CASSIANSRDEQFF. The DNA for the CDR3 is TGTGCCAGCAGTATTGCCAACTCGAGGGACGAGCAGTTCTTC.